The following is a T cell receptor beta chain sequence with its context. Antigen: not known. Per the study methods: ImmunoSEQ gave junction-only sequences without quality scores, so filtering differed. Profiling relied on immunoSEQ multiplex PCR, and the TCRdb table lists in-frame clones only, not all of them. V and J calls and clone size are given by that table; D and trimming were obtained from the DNA. This table has roughly 2.1 million clones, about 93% appearing once. The data were taken from a study of shared clonotypes between healthy human individuals. Study overall: The composition of the donors was two women and a few men aged 18 to 49.

Naive CD8 cells, CD45RO-negative and positively selected for CCR7, excluded terminally differentiated effector memory CD45RA+ cells. Study findings and constraints: An expected dependence of interdonor clonotype sharing on sequencing depth was noted. Sorted-subset sequencing, rarefaction showed, was incomplete despite large depth.

This CDR3 comprises 15 residues. V was pared by 5 bases and J by 8 bases, with 19 bases between. Germline V gene data show CDR1 as MNHEY and CDR2 as SMNVEV (reference sequence). Sequenced sample: naive CD8+ T cells from PBMCs. This receptor was taken from a man younger than 35 in good health. Some clones in this sample may be carry-over from other donors' samples. The rearrangement joins TRBV27 to TRBJ2-1, with D perhaps matching TRBD2 (6 bases). CDR3 coding DNA: TGTGCCAGCAGTCTGTCCGCGGAGGGGTGGCATGAGCAGTTCTTC. The encoded protein is CASSLSAEGWHEQFF.